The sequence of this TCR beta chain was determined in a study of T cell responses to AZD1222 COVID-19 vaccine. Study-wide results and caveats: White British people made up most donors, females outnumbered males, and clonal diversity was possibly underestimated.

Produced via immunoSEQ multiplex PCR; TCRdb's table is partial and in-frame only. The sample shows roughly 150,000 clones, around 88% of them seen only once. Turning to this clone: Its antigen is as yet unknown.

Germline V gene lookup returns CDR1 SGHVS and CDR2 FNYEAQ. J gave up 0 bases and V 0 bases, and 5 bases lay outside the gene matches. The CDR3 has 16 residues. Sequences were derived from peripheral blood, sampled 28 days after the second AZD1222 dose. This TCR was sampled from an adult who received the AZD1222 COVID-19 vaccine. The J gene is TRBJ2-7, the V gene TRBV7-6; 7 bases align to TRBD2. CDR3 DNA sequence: TGTGCCAGCAGCTTAGCGGTGGGGGGGGACTCCTACGAGCAGTACTTC. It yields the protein CASSLAVGGDSYEQYF.